These T cell receptor beta chains were read from a single sample in a study of T cell responses to AZD1222 COVID-19 vaccine. Method: immunoSEQ multiplex PCR; TCRdb's copy keeps in-frame clones and lacks some. The sample consists of 100,000 to 150,000 clones, over 80% of them appearing once. The specimen was peripheral blood, collected on day 0 of AZD1222 vaccination. These TCRs come from an adult in good health. The CDR3 runs from the conserved cysteine through the conserved F or W. Fields, in order: J gene, D gene, clone size, V gene, CDR3 protein, CDR3 DNA. A D gene is named only where the DNA matches it firmly. Clone size appears in some rows only: once, few, many, or a class for an expanded clone.

J: TRBJ1-4
D: TRBD1
size: .
V: TRBV5-1
CDR3: CASSRLGQRNEKLFF
DNA: TGCGCCAGCAGCCGCCTGGGACAGCGTAATGAAAAACTGTTTTTT

J: TRBJ2-5
D: .
size: once
V: TRBV19
CDR3: CASSMWASGSWQYF
DNA: .

J: TRBJ2-3
D: .
size: .
V: TRBV28
CDR3: CASTSSTDTQYF
DNA: TGTGCCAGCACAAGTAGCACAGATACGCAGTATTTT

J: TRBJ1-5
D: .
size: .
V: TRBV28
CDR3: CASSVGSNQPQHF
DNA: TGTGCCAGCAGCGTGGGGAGCAATCAGCCCCAGCATTTT

J: TRBJ2-7
D: .
size: .
V: TRBV28
CDR3: CASSSPRGAGRSYEQYF
DNA: TGTGCCAGCAGTTCCCCCCGGGGGGCAGGGCGGTCCTACGAGCAGTACTTC

J: TRBJ2-3
D: .
size: .
V: TRBV5-1
CDR3: CASSPSGLSTDTQYF
DNA: TGCGCCAGCAGCCCCAGCGGGCTAAGCACAGATACGCAGTATTTT

J: TRBJ1-3
D: .
size: .
V: TRBV5-6
CDR3: CASSVRDPSGNTIYF
DNA: TGTGCCAGCAGCGTCCGGGACCCCTCTGGAAACACCATATATTTT

J: TRBJ2-2
D: TRBD1
size: .
V: TRBV19
CDR3: CASRGTGNTGELFF
DNA: TGTGCCAGTAGAGGGACAGGCAACACCGGGGAGCTGTTTTTT

J: TRBJ1-3
D: .
size: .
V: TRBV10-3
CDR3: CAIRTGTNSGNTIYF
DNA: TGTGCCATCAGGACCGGGACAAACTCTGGAAACACCATATATTTT

J: TRBJ1-6
D: .
size: .
V: TRBV11-3
CDR3: CASSLSRTPNSPLHF
DNA: TGTGCCAGCAGCTTAAGTCGGACACCTAATTCACCCCTCCACTTT

J: TRBJ1-1
D: .
size: .
V: TRBV18
CDR3: CASSRQPGAGEAFF
DNA: TGTGCCAGCTCACGTCAGCCGGGCGCCGGTGAAGCTTTCTTT

J: TRBJ1-5
D: .
size: .
V: TRBV6-6
CDR3: CAAQDRLYNQPQHF
DNA: TGTGCCGCCCAAGACCGATTATACAATCAGCCCCAGCATTTT

J: TRBJ2-7
D: .
size: .
V: TRBV10-1
CDR3: CASSVRVSGEQYF
DNA: TGCGCCAGCAGTGTACGGGTCTCCGGAGAGCAGTACTTC

J: TRBJ1-4
D: .
size: .
V: TRBV29-1
CDR3: CSVGAGFEGEKLFF
DNA: TGCAGCGTTGGTGCAGGGTTTGAGGGTGAAAAACTGTTTTTT

J: TRBJ2-3
D: .
size: .
V: TRBV4-3
CDR3: CASSRGGGSTDTQYF
DNA: TGCGCCAGCAGCCGAGGCGGGGGCAGCACAGATACGCAGTATTTT

J: TRBJ1-2
D: .
size: once
V: TRBV29-1
CDR3: CSADTDYGYTF
DNA: TGCAGCGCCGACACCGACTATGGCTACACCTTC

J: TRBJ1-4
D: .
size: .
V: TRBV4-1
CDR3: CASSQASRPNEKLFF
DNA: TGCGCCAGCAGCCAAGCAAGTCGGCCTAATGAAAAACTGTTTTTT

J: TRBJ2-3
D: TRBD2
size: few
V: TRBV5-1
CDR3: CASSPNIAGITDTQYF
DNA: TGCGCCAGCAGCCCAAACATAGCGGGTATCACAGATACGCAGTATTTT

J: TRBJ2-5
D: .
size: once
V: TRBV19
CDR3: CASSPVGGASGETQYF
DNA: TGTGCCAGTAGCCCCGTGGGGGGCGCCTCGGGAGAGACCCAGTACTTC

J: TRBJ1-1
D: .
size: .
V: TRBV19
CDR3: CASSMYRGGRWTEAFF
DNA: TGTGCCAGTAGTATGTACAGAGGGGGGAGATGGACTGAAGCTTTCTTT

J: TRBJ1-6
D: .
size: once
V: TRBV30
CDR3: CAWTPGLLNSPLHF
DNA: TGTGCCTGGACCCCGGGACTGTTGAATTCACCCCTCCACTTT

J: TRBJ1-3
D: TRBD1
size: .
V: TRBV27
CDR3: CASSLGRGPGNTIYF
DNA: TGTGCCAGCAGTTTGGGGAGGGGGCCGGGAAACACCATATATTTT

J: TRBJ2-7
D: .
size: .
V: TRBV18
CDR3: CASSPPGALFYEQYF
DNA: TGTGCCAGCTCACCACCGGGGGCCCTTTTCTACGAGCAGTACTTC

J: TRBJ2-3
D: TRBD2
size: .
V: TRBV3-1/TRBV3-2
CDR3: CASSQVAGRAHTDTQYF
DNA: TGTGCCAGCAGCCAAGTAGCCGGGAGGGCTCATACAGATACGCAGTATTTT

J: TRBJ2-2
D: .
size: .
V: TRBV9
CDR3: CASSVEEGGNTGELFF
DNA: TGTGCCAGCAGCGTAGAGGAAGGGGGGAACACCGGGGAGCTGTTTTTT

J: TRBJ2-7
D: .
size: .
V: TRBV4-1
CDR3: CASSPPGAPYEQYF
DNA: TGCGCCAGCAGCCCCCCTGGAGCCCCCTACGAGCAGTACTTC

J: TRBJ2-7
D: TRBD1
size: few
V: TRBV5-1
CDR3: CASSLSPGQSSYEQYF
DNA: TGCGCCAGCAGCTTGAGTCCGGGACAGAGCTCCTACGAGCAGTACTTC

J: TRBJ1-1
D: .
size: .
V: TRBV7-2
CDR3: CASSLYGGNTEAFF
DNA: TGTGCCAGCAGCTTATATGGGGGCAACACTGAAGCTTTCTTT

J: TRBJ1-5
D: TRBD1
size: .
V: TRBV28
CDR3: CASSPGTGGNQPQHF
DNA: TGTGCCAGCAGCCCCGGGACAGGTGGGAATCAGCCCCAGCATTTT